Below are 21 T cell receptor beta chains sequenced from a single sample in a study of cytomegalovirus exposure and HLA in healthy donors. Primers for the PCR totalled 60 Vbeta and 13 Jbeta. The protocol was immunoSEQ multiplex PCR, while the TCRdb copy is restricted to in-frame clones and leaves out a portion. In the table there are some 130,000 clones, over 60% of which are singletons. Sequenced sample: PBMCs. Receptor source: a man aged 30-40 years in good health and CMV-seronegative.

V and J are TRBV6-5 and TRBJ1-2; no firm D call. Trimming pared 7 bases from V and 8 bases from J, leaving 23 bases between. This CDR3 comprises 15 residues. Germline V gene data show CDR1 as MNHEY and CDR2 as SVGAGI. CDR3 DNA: TGTGCCAGCACTCCTGACGTATCAGGAATGCAGGGCTACACCTTC. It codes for CASTPDVSGMQGYTF.

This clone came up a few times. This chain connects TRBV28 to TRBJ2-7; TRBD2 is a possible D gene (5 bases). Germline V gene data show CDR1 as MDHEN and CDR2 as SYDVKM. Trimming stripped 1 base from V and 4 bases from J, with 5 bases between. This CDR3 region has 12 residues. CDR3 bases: TGTGCCAGCAGTTTATCGGGGTACGAGCAGTACTTC. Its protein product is CASSLSGYEQYF.

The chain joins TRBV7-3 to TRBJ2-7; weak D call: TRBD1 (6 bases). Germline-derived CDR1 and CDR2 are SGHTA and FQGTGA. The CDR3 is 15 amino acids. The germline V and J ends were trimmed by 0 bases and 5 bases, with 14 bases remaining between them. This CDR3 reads CASSLTGAGYNEQYF. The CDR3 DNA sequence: TGTGCCAGCAGCTTAACGGGGGCAGGGTATAACGAGCAGTACTTC.

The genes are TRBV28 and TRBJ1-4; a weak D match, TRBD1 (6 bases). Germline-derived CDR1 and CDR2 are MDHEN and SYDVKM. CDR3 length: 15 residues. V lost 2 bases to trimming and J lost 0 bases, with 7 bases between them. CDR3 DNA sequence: TGTGCCAGCAGTTTAAGGGGGACAACTAATGAAAAACTGTTTTTT. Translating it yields CASSLRGTTNEKLFF.

CDR3 amino acids: CASSLTGRGYTF. CDR3 DNA sequence: TGTGCCAGCAGTCTTACAGGACGTGGCTACACCTTC. This rearrangement joins TRBV27 to TRBJ1-2; TRBD1 is a possible D gene (5 bases). Germline V gene data show CDR1 as MNHEY and CDR2 as SMNVEV (reference sequence). Trimming took 5 bases from V and 7 from J, leaving 11 bases between them. The CDR3 runs 12 residues.

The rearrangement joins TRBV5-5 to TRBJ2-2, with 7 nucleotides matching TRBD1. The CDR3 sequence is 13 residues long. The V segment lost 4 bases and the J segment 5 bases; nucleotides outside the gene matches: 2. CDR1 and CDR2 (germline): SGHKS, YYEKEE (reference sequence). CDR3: CASSVQGTGELFF. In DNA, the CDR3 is TGTGCCAGCAGCGTACAGGGGACCGGGGAGCTGTTTTTT.

The DNA for the CDR3 is TGTGCCAGCAGTGAAGCTCGCCACAGTCAAGAGACCCAGTACTTC. Translated: CASSEARHSQETQYF. The gene calls are TRBV2 and TRBJ2-5; D gene unclear. The V end was cut by 0 bases, the J end by 2 bases, with 10 bases between. Germline-derived CDR1 and CDR2 are SNHLY and FYNNEI. The CDR3 runs to 15 residues.

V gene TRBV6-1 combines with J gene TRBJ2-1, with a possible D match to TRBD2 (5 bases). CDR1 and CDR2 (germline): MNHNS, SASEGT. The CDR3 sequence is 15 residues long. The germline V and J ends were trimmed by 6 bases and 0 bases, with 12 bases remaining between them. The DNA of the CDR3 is TGTGCCAGCAGGTTGAGCGGTCTCTCCTACAATGAGCAGTTCTTC. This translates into CASRLSGLSYNEQFF.

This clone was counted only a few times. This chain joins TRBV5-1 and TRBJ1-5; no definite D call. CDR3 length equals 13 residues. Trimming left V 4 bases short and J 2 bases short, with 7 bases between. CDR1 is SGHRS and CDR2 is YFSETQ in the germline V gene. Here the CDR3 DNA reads TGCGCCAGCAGCCCGGCGGGCAATCAGCCCCAGCATTTT. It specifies CASSPAGNQPQHF. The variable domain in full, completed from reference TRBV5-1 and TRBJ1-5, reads KAGVTQTPRYLIKTRGQQVTLSCSPISGHRSVSWYQQTPGQGLQFLFEYFSETQRNKGNFPGRFSGRQFSNSRSEMNVSTLELGDSALYLCASSPAGNQPQHFGDGTRLSIL.

The CDR3 loop is CAIREGTAYEQYF. CDR3 DNA sequence: TGTGCCATCAGAGAGGGGACAGCCTACGAGCAGTACTTC. This chain links TRBV10-3 with TRBJ2-7, with TRBD1 matching 7 bases. V trimming: 6 bases; J trimming: 2 bases; junction bases outside the gene matches: 4. Germline CDR1 reads ENHRY; CDR2 reads SYGVKD. The CDR3 loop spans 13 amino acids.

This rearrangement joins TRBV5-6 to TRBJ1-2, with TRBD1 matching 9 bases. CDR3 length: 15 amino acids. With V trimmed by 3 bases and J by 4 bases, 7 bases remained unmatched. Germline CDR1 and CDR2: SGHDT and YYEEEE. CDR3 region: CASSWTGDALYGYTF. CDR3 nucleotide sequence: TGTGCCAGCAGCTGGACAGGGGACGCCCTCTATGGCTACACCTTC.

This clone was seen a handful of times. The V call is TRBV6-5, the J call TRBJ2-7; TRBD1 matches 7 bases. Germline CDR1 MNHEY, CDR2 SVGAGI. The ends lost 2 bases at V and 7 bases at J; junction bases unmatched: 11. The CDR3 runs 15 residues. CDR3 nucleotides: TGTGCCAGCAGTTACACGACCACAGGGGTAGGGGAGCAGTACTTC. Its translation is CASSYTTTGVGEQYF.

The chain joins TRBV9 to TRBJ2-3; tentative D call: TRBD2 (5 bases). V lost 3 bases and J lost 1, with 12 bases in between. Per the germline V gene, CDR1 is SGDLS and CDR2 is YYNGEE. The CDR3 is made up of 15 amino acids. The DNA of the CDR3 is TGTGCCAGCAGCGAATTCGGAGGTGGCACAGATACGCAGTATTTT. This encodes CASSEFGGGTDTQYF.

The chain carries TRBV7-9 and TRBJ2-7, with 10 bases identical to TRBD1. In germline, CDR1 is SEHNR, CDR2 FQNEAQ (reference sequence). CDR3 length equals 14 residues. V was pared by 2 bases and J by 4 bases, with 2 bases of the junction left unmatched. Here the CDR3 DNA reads TGTGCCAGCAGCTTACTGGGACAGGGGTACGAGCAGTACTTC. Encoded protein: CASSLLGQGYEQYF.

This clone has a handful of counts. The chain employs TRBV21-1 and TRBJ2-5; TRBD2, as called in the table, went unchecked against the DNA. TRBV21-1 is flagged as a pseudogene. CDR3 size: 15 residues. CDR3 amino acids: CASRQSSRIQETQYF. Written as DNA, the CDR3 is TGTGCCAGCAGGCAAAGTTCGAGGATTCAAGAGACCCAGTACTTC.

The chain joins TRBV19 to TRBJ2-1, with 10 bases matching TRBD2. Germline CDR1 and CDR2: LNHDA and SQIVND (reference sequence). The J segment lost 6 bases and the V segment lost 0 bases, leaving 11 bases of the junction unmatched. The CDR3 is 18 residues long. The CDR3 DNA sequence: TGTGCCAGTAGTATAGATGGGTTCGGGCTAGCGGGAGTCAATGAGCAGTTCTTC. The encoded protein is CASSIDGFGLAGVNEQFF.

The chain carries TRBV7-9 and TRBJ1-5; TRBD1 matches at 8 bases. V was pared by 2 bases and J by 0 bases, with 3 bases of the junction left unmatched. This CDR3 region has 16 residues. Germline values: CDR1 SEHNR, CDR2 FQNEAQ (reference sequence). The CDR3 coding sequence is TGTGCCAGCAGCTTATGGGGGACAGGTAGCAATCAGCCCCAGCATTTT. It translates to CASSLWGTGSNQPQHF.

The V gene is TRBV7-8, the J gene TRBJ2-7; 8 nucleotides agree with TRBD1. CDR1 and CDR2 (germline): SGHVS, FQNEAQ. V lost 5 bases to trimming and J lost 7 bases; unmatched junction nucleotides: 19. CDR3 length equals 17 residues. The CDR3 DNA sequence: TGTGCCAGCAGCCTCCGGGGAGGCGGGCAGGGGGCGGGTGAGCAGTACTTC. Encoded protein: CASSLRGGGQGAGEQYF.

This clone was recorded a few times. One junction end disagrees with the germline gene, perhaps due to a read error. The DNA for the CDR3 is TGTGTCAGTAGTGCGCGGGGTGTATCCTACGAGCAGTACTTC. Its protein is CVSSARGVSYEQYF. This chain connects TRBV19 to TRBJ2-7, with a tentative D call TRBD2 (6 bases). The CDR3 loop spans 14 amino acids. Germline V gives CDR1 LNHDA, CDR2 SQIVND (reference sequence). The variable domain in full, completed from reference TRBV19 and TRBJ2-7, reads DGGITQSPKYLFRKEGQNVTLSCEQNLNHDAMYWYRQDPGQGLRLIYYSQIVNDFQKGDIAEGYSVSREKKESFPLTVTSAQKNPTAFYLCVSSARGVSYEQYFGPGTRLTVT.

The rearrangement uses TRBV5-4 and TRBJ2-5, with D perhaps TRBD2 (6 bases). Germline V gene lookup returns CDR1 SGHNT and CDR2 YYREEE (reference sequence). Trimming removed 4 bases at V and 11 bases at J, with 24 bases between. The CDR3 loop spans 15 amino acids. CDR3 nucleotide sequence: TGTGCCAGCAGCCGTGATGGCGGAGGGACTCAAGAGCAGTACTTC. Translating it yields CASSRDGGGTQEQYF.

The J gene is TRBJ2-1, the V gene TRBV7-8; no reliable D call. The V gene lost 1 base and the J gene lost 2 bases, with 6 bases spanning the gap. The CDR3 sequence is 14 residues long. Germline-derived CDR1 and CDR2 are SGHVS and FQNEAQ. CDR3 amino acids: CASSLEIAYNEQFF. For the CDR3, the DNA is TGTGCCAGCAGCTTAGAGATAGCCTACAATGAGCAGTTCTTC.